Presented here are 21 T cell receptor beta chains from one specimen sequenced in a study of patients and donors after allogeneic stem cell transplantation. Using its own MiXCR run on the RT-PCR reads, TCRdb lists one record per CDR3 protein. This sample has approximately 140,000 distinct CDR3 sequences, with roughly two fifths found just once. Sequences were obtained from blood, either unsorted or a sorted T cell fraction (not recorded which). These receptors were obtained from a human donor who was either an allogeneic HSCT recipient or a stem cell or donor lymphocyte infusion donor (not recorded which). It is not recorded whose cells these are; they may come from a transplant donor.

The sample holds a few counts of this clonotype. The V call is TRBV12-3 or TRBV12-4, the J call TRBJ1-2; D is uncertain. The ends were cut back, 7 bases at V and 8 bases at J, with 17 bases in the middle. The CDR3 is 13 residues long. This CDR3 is CASKLYVERGYTF. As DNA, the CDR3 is TGTGCCAGCAAATTATATGTTGAACGCGGCTACACCTTC.

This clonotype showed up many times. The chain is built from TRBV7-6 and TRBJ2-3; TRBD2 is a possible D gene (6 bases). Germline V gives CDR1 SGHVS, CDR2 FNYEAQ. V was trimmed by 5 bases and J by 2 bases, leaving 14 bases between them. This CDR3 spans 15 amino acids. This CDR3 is CASSIRGGDTDTQYF. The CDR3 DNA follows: TGTGCCAGCAGCATCCGCGGCGGGGACACAGATACGCAGTATTTT. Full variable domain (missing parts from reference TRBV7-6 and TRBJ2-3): GAGVSQSPRYKVTKRGQDVALRCDPISGHVSLYWYRQALGQGPEFLTYFNYEAQQDKSGLPNDRFSAERPEGSISTLTIQRTEQRDSAMYRCASSIRGGDTDTQYFGPGTRLTVL.

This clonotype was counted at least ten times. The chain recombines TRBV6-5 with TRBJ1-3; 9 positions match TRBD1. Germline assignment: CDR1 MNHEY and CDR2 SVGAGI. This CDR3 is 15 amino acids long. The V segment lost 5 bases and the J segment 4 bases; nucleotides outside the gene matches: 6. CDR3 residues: CASSRGTGSGNTIYF. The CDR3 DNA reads TGTGCCAGCAGTCGCGGGACAGGGTCAGGAAACACCATATATTTT.

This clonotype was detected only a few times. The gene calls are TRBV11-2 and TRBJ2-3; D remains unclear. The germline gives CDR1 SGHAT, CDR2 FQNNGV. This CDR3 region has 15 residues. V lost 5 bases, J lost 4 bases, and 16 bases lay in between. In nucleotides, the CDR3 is TGTGCCAGCAGCCCCCGAATCGGACCGGCAGATACGCAGTATTTT. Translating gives CASSPRIGPADTQYF.

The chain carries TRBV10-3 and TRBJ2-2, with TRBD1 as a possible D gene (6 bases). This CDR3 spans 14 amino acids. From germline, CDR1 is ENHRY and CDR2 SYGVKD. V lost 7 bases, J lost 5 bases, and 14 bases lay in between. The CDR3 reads CAIKEAGATGELFF. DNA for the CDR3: TGTGCCATCAAAGAGGCAGGGGCTACCGGGGAGCTGTTTTTT.

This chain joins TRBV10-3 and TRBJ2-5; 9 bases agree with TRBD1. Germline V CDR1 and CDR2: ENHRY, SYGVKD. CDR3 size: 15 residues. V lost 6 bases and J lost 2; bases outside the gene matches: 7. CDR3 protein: CAIRRGQGLQETQYF. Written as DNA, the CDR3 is TGTGCCATCAGAAGGGGACAGGGTTTACAAGAGACCCAGTACTTC.

The CDR3 region has the DNA TGTGCCAGCAGTTTGAACGGGAACTATGGCTACACCTTC. It encodes CASSLNGNYGYTF. This chain uses TRBV27 with TRBJ1-2; D remains unclear. The germline gives CDR1 MNHEY, CDR2 SMNVEV (reference sequence). Trimming removed 3 bases from V and 2 bases from J, with 7 bases in between. This CDR3 contains 13 residues.

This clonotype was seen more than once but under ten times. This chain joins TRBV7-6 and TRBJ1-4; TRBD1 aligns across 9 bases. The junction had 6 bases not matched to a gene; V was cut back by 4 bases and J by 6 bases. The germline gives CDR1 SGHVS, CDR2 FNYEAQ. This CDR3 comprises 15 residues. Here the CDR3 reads CASSSTGGVDEKLFF. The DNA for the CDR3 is TGTGCCAGCAGCTCGACAGGGGGTGTAGATGAAAAACTGTTTTTT.

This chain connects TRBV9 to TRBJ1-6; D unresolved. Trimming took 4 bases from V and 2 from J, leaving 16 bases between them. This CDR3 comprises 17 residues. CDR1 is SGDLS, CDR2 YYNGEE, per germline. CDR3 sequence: CASSPRASSTYNSPLHF. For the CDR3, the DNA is TGTGCCAGCAGCCCCCGGGCCAGTAGCACCTATAATTCACCCCTCCACTTT.

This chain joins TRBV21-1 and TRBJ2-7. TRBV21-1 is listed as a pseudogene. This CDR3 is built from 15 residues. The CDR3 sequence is CASSTEFIGSYEQYF. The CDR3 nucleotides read TGTGCCAGCAGCACGGAATTTATTGGATCCTACGAGCAGTACTTC.

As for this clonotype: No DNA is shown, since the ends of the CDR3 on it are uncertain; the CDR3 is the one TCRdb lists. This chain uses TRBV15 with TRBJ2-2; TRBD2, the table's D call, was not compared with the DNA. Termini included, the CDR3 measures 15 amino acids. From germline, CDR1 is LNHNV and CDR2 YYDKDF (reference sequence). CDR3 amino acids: CATSLRALRAGELFF.

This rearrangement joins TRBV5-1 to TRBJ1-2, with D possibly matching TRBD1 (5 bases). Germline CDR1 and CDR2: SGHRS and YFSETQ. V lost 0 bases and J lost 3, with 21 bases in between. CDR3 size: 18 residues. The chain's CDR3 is CASSLAWAGTRRDYGYTF. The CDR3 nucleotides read TGCGCCAGCAGCTTGGCCTGGGCAGGGACTCGGAGGGACTATGGCTACACCTTC. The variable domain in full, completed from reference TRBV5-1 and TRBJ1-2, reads KAGVTQTPRYLIKTRGQQVTLSCSPISGHRSVSWYQQTPGQGLQFLFEYFSETQRNKGNFPGRFSGRQFSNSRSEMNVSTLELGDSALYLCASSLAWAGTRRDYGYTFGSGTRLTVV.

In DNA, the CDR3 is TGCAGTGCTAGAAGATCGACGAGGACTGAAGCTTTCTTT. Its translation: CSARRSTRTEAFF. The V gene is TRBV20-1, the J gene TRBJ1-1; D gene ambiguous. The V gene lost 2 bases and the J gene lost 5 bases, with 12 bases spanning the gap. Germline V gene data show CDR1 as DFQATT and CDR2 as SNEGSKA (reference sequence). The CDR3 has 13 residues.

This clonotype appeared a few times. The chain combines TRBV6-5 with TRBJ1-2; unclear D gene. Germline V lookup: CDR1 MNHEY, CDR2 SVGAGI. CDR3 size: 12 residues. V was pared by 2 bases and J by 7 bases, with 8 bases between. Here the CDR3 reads CASSYPQGGYTF. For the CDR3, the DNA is TGTGCCAGCAGTTACCCCCAAGGTGGCTACACCTTC.

CDR3: CASSPTFSVLSGNTIYF. In nucleotides, the CDR3 is TGTGCCAGCAGTCCCACATTCTCCGTACTCTCTGGAAACACCATATATTTT. The rearrangement joins TRBV6-5 to TRBJ1-3; D is unclear. The CDR3 runs to 17 residues. From germline, CDR1 is MNHEY and CDR2 SVGAGI. The V end lost 5 bases, the J end lost 0 bases, and 17 bases lay between the germline ends.

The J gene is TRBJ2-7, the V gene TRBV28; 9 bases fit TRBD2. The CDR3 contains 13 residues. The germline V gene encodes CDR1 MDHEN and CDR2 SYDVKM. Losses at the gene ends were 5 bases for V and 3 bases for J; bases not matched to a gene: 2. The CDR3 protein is CASSRGGDYEQYV. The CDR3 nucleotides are TGTGCCAGCAGTCGCGGGGGGGACTACGAGCAGTACGTC.

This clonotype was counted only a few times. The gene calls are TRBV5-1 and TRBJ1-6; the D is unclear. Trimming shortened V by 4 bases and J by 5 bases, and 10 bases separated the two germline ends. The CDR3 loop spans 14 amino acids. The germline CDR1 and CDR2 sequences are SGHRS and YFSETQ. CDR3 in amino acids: CASSPDVDNSPLHF. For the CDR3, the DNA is TGCGCCAGCAGCCCGGACGTAGATAATTCACCCCTCCACTTT.

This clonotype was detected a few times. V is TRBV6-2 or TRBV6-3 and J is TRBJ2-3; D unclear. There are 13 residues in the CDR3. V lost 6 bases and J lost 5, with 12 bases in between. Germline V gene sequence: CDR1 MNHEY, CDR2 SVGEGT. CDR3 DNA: TGTGCCAGCAGATTAAGATCGGGAGATACGCAGTATTTT. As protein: CASRLRSGDTQYF.

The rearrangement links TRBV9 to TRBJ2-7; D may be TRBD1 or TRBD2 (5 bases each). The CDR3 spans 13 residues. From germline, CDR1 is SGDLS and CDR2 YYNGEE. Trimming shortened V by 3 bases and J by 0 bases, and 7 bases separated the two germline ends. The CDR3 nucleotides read TGTGCCAGCAGCGGGGGGAGCTCCTACGAGCAGTACTTC. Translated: CASSGGSSYEQYF.

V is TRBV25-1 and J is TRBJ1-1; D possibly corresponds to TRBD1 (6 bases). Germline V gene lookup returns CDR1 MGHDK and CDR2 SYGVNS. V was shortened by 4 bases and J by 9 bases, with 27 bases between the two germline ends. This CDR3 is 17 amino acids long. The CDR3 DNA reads TGTGCCAGCAGTGCCCGGGACACAAGCCCCTCGAATCTGAAAGCTTTCTTT. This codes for CASSARDTSPSNLKAFF.

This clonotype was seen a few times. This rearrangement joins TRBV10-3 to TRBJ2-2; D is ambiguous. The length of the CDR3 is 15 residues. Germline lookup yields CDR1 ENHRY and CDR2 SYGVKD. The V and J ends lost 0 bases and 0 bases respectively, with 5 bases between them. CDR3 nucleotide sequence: TGTGCCATCAGTGAGTCGGCGGCGAACACCGGGGAGCTGTTTTTT. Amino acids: CAISESAANTGELFF.